This T cell receptor (beta chain) was found in a study of blood T cell repertoires in COVID-19. In the study overall: Donors in the United States, Italy and Spain gave samples during acute or convalescent COVID-19. The cDNA or gDNA used as material had been derived from T cells, B-cell-depleted T cells, or PBMCs.

In the authors' methods: Amplification of reference gene primers provided the estimated nucleated cell counts. Assay used: immunoSEQ multiplex PCR; TCRdb lists only in-frame clones, some missing. V, J and clone size are those of that table, while D and trimming were read from the DNA. Among about 300,000 clones listed, about 87% were seen once. J gave up 3 bases and V 6 bases, and 7 bases lay outside the gene matches. This CDR3 is built from 14 residues. Germline values: CDR1 SGHTA, CDR2 FQGTGA. Enrollment of patients from Seattle took place during active infection, with longitudinal follow-up. The chain employs TRBV7-3 and TRBJ1-1, with 7 bases matching TRBD1. The TCR originated in a woman aged 50 to 60 with COVID-19, enrolled during active disease. Sequenced: peripheral blood. The CDR3 nucleotides are TGTGCCAGCAGTCCAAGAGGGGGCCACACTGAAGCTTTCTTT. Residues: CASSPRGGHTEAFF.